This T cell receptor beta chain was sequenced during a study of response to subunit inactivated influenza vaccine. Points from the study as a whole: The authors offered the suggestion that each seasonal influenza vaccination recruits few new T cells.

In regard to this clonotype: Its matching antigen is unknown.

TCRdb redid the calling of the RT-PCR reads with MiXCR, one entry per CDR3 protein. This table holds 400,000 to 550,000 distinct CDR3 sequences, around 25% found once. The length of the CDR3 is 13 residues. The germline V gene has CDR1 SEHNR and CDR2 FQNEAQ (reference sequence). Deletions cut 7 bases from V and 2 bases from J, with 11 bases between. V is TRBV7-9 and J is TRBJ2-5; D remains unclear. The receptor was derived from a man over 45 who received an inactivated influenza vaccine. Sample: CD4+ T cells sorted from PBMCs, taken less than 6 days after vaccination. CDR3 DNA sequence: TGTGCCAGCAATCGGCCCGCACAAGAGACCCAGTACTTC. Its translation is CASNRPAQETQYF.